Listed below are T cell receptor beta chains from one sample, sequenced in a study of T cells after yellow fever vaccination. MiXCR, run by TCRdb on the 5' RACE reads, gives a single entry per CDR3 protein. This table has about 260,000 distinct CDR3 sequences, approximately 13% appearing once. The starting material was CD4+ T cells sorted from PBMCs, obtained 45 days after the yellow fever booster vaccination. The source is a man aged 25 to 40 who received the YFV17D yellow fever vaccine. CDR3s include the opening cysteine and the closing phenylalanine or tryptophan. The D gene is left open where the match is weak. Clone size is shown for a subset of rows, as once, few, many or a class of expanded clone.

d_gene: .
j_gene: TRBJ2-2
v_gene: TRBV7-9
abundance: .
CDR3nt: TGTGCCAGCAGCCCTCATGCACAGGGAGTCACCGGGGAGCTGTTTTTT
CDR3aa: CASSPHAQGVTGELFF

d_gene: TRBD1
j_gene: TRBJ2-6
v_gene: TRBV10-3
abundance: .
CDR3nt: TGTGCCAGCGGGACAGGCGATGGGGCCAACGTCCTGACTTTC
CDR3aa: CASGTGDGANVLTF

d_gene: .
j_gene: TRBJ2-1
v_gene: TRBV18
abundance: few
CDR3nt: TGTGCCAGCTTGCCGGACATGTACAATGAGCAGTTCTTC
CDR3aa: CASLPDMYNEQFF

d_gene: TRBD1
j_gene: TRBJ2-6
v_gene: TRBV28
abundance: once
CDR3nt: TGTGCCAGCAGTGTGACAGGGGCTGGGGCCAACGTCCTGACTTTC
CDR3aa: CASSVTGAGANVLTF

d_gene: .
j_gene: TRBJ2-5
v_gene: TRBV29-1
abundance: .
CDR3nt: TGCAGCGTCCAACCCCAAGAGACCCAGTACTTC
CDR3aa: CSVQPQETQYF

d_gene: TRBD1
j_gene: TRBJ2-2
v_gene: TRBV11-2
abundance: .
CDR3nt: TGTGCCAGCAGCCTCCGGACAGGGGGCTTCACCGGGGAGCTGTTTTTT
CDR3aa: CASSLRTGGFTGELFF

d_gene: .
j_gene: TRBJ2-2
v_gene: TRBV9
abundance: .
CDR3nt: TGTGCCAGCAGCGTAATAGGGTACACCGGGGAGCTGTTTTTT
CDR3aa: CASSVIGYTGELFF

d_gene: TRBD2
j_gene: TRBJ2-7
v_gene: TRBV28
abundance: .
CDR3nt: TGTGATACGGGCGCGGGAGGGCACTACGAGAAGTACTTC
CDR3aa: CDTGAGGHYEKYF

d_gene: .
j_gene: TRBJ1-5
v_gene: TRBV4-2
abundance: few
CDR3nt: TGTGCCAGCAGCCAAGAGGACGCTGGCGGCAATCAGCCCCAGCATTTT
CDR3aa: CASSQEDAGGNQPQHF

d_gene: .
j_gene: TRBJ2-1
v_gene: TRBV29-1
abundance: many
CDR3nt: TGCAGCCCGCGTCGTAGGGGTCTTAACAATGAGCAGTTCTTC
CDR3aa: CSPRRRGLNNEQFF

d_gene: .
j_gene: TRBJ2-3
v_gene: TRBV30
abundance: .
CDR3nt: TGTGCCTGGAGGACAGGTAGAGGCACAGATACGCAGTATTTT
CDR3aa: CAWRTGRGTDTQYF

d_gene: .
j_gene: TRBJ2-4
v_gene: TRBV7-2
abundance: few
CDR3nt: TGTGCCAGCAGCCCCATGACGGTAGCTGTAGCCAAAAACATTCAGTACTTC
CDR3aa: CASSPMTVAVAKNIQYF

d_gene: TRBD1
j_gene: TRBJ2-2
v_gene: TRBV5-1
abundance: .
CDR3nt: TGCGCCAGCAGCTGGGACAGGGCACCCGGGGAGCTGTTTTTT
CDR3aa: CASSWDRAPGELFF

d_gene: .
j_gene: TRBJ1-2
v_gene: TRBV6-2/TRBV6-3
abundance: .
CDR3nt: TGTGCCAGCAGTTACCATTACTATGGCTACACCTTC
CDR3aa: CASSYHYYGYTF

d_gene: .
j_gene: TRBJ2-7
v_gene: TRBV4-3
abundance: .
CDR3nt: TGCGCCAGCAGCCGGCATCCCGGGGCCGTCTACGAGCAGTACTTC
CDR3aa: CASSRHPGAVYEQYF

d_gene: TRBD1
j_gene: TRBJ2-2
v_gene: TRBV29-1
abundance: few
CDR3nt: TGCAGCGTGGCCTCCGGGACAGAGAACACCGGGGAGCTGTTTTTT
CDR3aa: CSVASGTENTGELFF

d_gene: .
j_gene: TRBJ2-1
v_gene: TRBV6-1
abundance: few
CDR3nt: TGTGCCAGCAGGGGGCAGGCCCCCAACAATGAGCAGTTCTTC
CDR3aa: CASRGQAPNNEQFF

d_gene: .
j_gene: TRBJ1-4
v_gene: TRBV10-3
abundance: few
CDR3nt: TGTGCCATCAAAGGTGCAACTAATGAAAAACTGTTTTTT
CDR3aa: CAIKGATNEKLFF

d_gene: TRBD2
j_gene: TRBJ2-1
v_gene: TRBV5-1
abundance: many
CDR3nt: TGCGCCAGCAGCGGACTAGCGAGTGGAAAGGAGCAGTTCTTC
CDR3aa: CASSGLASGKEQFF

d_gene: TRBD1
j_gene: TRBJ1-1
v_gene: TRBV2
abundance: .
CDR3nt: TGTGCCAGCAGGGAGCAGACAGGGTTTGACACTGAAGCTTTCTTT
CDR3aa: CASREQTGFDTEAFF

d_gene: TRBD2
j_gene: TRBJ2-3
v_gene: TRBV5-1
abundance: few
CDR3nt: TGCGCCAGCAGACTTCTAGCGGGAACAGATACGCAGTATTTT
CDR3aa: CASRLLAGTDTQYF

d_gene: TRBD1
j_gene: TRBJ1-4
v_gene: TRBV20-1
abundance: few
CDR3nt: TGCAGTGCGCCCGGGACAGGGGCCACGAGGAGAGAAAAACTGTTTTTT
CDR3aa: CSAPGTGATRREKLFF

d_gene: .
j_gene: TRBJ2-7
v_gene: TRBV4-2
abundance: .
CDR3nt: TGTGCCAGCAGCCAAAGCGGGTTTAGCTCCTACGAGCAGTACTTC
CDR3aa: CASSQSGFSSYEQYF

d_gene: TRBD2
j_gene: TRBJ2-3
v_gene: TRBV6-2/TRBV6-3
abundance: .
CDR3nt: TGTGCCAGCAGTTACTCGCCTTTTGCGCGGGAGTATGGAGATACGCAGTATTTT
CDR3aa: CASSYSPFAREYGDTQYF

d_gene: TRBD1
j_gene: TRBJ2-1
v_gene: TRBV12-3/TRBV12-4
abundance: many
CDR3nt: TGTGCCAGCACCCCGGACAGGGGGTTAACCTACAATGAGCAGTTCTTC
CDR3aa: CASTPDRGLTYNEQFF

d_gene: .
j_gene: TRBJ2-1
v_gene: TRBV20-1
abundance: few
CDR3nt: TGCAGTGCTGGGGGCGGGAGTGGGCAGTTCTTC
CDR3aa: CSAGGGSGQFF

d_gene: TRBD2
j_gene: TRBJ2-1
v_gene: TRBV7-7
abundance: many
CDR3nt: TGTGCCAGCAGCCCAGATGGGACTAGCGGGATTTACAATGAGCAGTTCTTC
CDR3aa: CASSPDGTSGIYNEQFF

d_gene: .
j_gene: TRBJ2-7
v_gene: TRBV12-3/TRBV12-4
abundance: .
CDR3nt: TGTGCCAGCAGTGACGACAGCCACACCTACGAGCAGTACTTC
CDR3aa: CASSDDSHTYEQYF

d_gene: .
j_gene: TRBJ2-1
v_gene: TRBV5-1
abundance: few
CDR3nt: TGCGCCAGCAGCTTGGTCCGGGGGAGAACGATGTACAATGAGCAGTTCTTC
CDR3aa: CASSLVRGRTMYNEQFF

d_gene: .
j_gene: TRBJ2-1
v_gene: TRBV5-1
abundance: few
CDR3nt: TGCGCCAGCAGCTTGGATTTGGTTGATGAGCAGTTCTTC
CDR3aa: CASSLDLVDEQFF

d_gene: TRBD2
j_gene: TRBJ2-7
v_gene: TRBV20-1
abundance: .
CDR3nt: TGCAGTGCAAGAGATACTAGCGGGAGATACGAGCAGTACTTC
CDR3aa: CSARDTSGRYEQYF

d_gene: .
j_gene: TRBJ2-3
v_gene: TRBV7-2
abundance: few
CDR3nt: TGTGCCAGCAGCTTTACGGCGGGCCGGGGAGATACGCAGTATTTT
CDR3aa: CASSFTAGRGDTQYF

d_gene: .
j_gene: TRBJ2-7
v_gene: TRBV15
abundance: .
CDR3nt: TGTGCCACCAGTTTACAGGGGGGGCACGAGCAGTACTTC
CDR3aa: CATSLQGGHEQYF

d_gene: .
j_gene: TRBJ2-2
v_gene: TRBV5-5
abundance: many
CDR3nt: TGTGCCAGCAGCGTCGATGATGAGACCGGGGAGCTGTTTTTT
CDR3aa: CASSVDDETGELFF

d_gene: .
j_gene: TRBJ1-5
v_gene: TRBV6-5
abundance: few
CDR3nt: TGTGCCAGCAGTCGCCGGGAGGGGGGCAATCAGCCCCAGCATTTT
CDR3aa: CASSRREGGNQPQHF

d_gene: TRBD2
j_gene: TRBJ2-1
v_gene: TRBV9
abundance: few
CDR3nt: TGTGCCAGCAGCCCCGGACTAGCGGGATCCATTGAGCAGTTCTTC
CDR3aa: CASSPGLAGSIEQFF

d_gene: .
j_gene: TRBJ2-3
v_gene: TRBV7-2
abundance: .
CDR3nt: TGTGCCAGCAGCTCCGCAGCGCAGGGGCTTTTGGATACGCAGTATTTT
CDR3aa: CASSSAAQGLLDTQYF

d_gene: .
j_gene: TRBJ2-7
v_gene: TRBV14
abundance: .
CDR3nt: TGTGCCAGCAGCCAAAATCCGGGGATCCTTCGGGAGCAGTACTTC
CDR3aa: CASSQNPGILREQYF

d_gene: TRBD2
j_gene: TRBJ2-3
v_gene: TRBV7-1
abundance: .
CDR3nt: TGTGCCAGCAGCTCCCCGTCTAGCGGGAGGGCCCTAGAACGACATCGCACAGATACGCAGTATTTT
CDR3aa: CASSSPSSGRALERHRTDTQYF

d_gene: .
j_gene: TRBJ1-2
v_gene: TRBV9
abundance: few
CDR3nt: TGTGCCAGCAGCGTAGTGGGCGGGGGCTACACCTTC
CDR3aa: CASSVVGGGYTF

d_gene: .
j_gene: TRBJ2-7
v_gene: TRBV28
abundance: .
CDR3nt: TGTGCCAGCATCCACGGCAGGGCCCCCTACGAGCAGTACTTC
CDR3aa: CASIHGRAPYEQYF

d_gene: TRBD1
j_gene: TRBJ2-1
v_gene: TRBV6-5
abundance: few
CDR3nt: TGTGCCAGCAGTTTACAGGGGGCGAGTGAGCAGTTCTTC
CDR3aa: CASSLQGASEQFF

d_gene: .
j_gene: TRBJ2-3
v_gene: TRBV9
abundance: .
CDR3nt: TGTGCCAGCAGCCTCCGAGTGGGCTTGAGCACAGATACGCAGTATTTT
CDR3aa: CASSLRVGLSTDTQYF

d_gene: TRBD1
j_gene: TRBJ2-2
v_gene: TRBV20-1
abundance: .
CDR3nt: TGCAGTGCTAGCAGGGGGATTACAGGGTCCGGGGAGCTGTTTTTT
CDR3aa: CSASRGITGSGELFF